This TCR beta chain was retrieved from a study of blood T cell repertoires in COVID-19. Study information: Italy, Spain and the United States were the sources of the convalescent and acute COVID-19 samples. Nucleic acid was either cDNA or gDNA, and it came from T cells, B-cell-depleted T cells, or PBMCs.

Germline values: CDR1 MNHEY, CDR2 SVGAGI. This CDR3 comprises 11 residues. V lost 2 bases to trimming and J lost 8 bases, with 6 bases between them. The authors' processing: How many nucleated cells were present was estimated from reference gene primer amplification. The protocol was immunoSEQ multiplex PCR, while the TCRdb copy is restricted to in-frame clones and leaves out a portion. The DNA gave D and trimming, while V, J and clone size come from that table. The sample yields 200,000 to 250,000 clones, around 86% seen once. One Seattle source followed patients from active infection through their disease course.

Sequencing was carried out using peripheral blood. The chain links TRBV6-5 to TRBJ1-2; D gene ambiguous. This TCR derives from a woman aged 80 or over with COVID-19, enrolled during active disease. CDR3 loop: CASSYLPGYTF. The CDR3 nucleotides read TGTGCCAGCAGTTACCTTCCCGGCTACACCTTC.